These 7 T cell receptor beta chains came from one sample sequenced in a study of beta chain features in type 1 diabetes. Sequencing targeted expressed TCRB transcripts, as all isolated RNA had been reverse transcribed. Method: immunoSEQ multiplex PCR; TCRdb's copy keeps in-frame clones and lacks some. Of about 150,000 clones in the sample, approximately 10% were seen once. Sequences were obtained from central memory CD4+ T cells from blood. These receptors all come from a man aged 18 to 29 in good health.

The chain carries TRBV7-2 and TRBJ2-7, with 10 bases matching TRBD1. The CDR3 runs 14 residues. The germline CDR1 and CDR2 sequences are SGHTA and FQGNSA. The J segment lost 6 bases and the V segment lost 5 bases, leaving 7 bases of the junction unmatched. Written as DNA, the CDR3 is TGTGCCAGCAGCACAGCCGGGACAGGGGTCGAGCAGTACTTC. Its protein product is CASSTAGTGVEQYF.

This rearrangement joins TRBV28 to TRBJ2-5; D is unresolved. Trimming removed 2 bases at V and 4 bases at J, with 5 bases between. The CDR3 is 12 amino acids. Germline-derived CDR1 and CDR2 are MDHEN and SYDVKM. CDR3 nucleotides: TGTGCCAGCAGTTTAATGCTAGAGACCCAGTACTTC. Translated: CASSLMLETQYF. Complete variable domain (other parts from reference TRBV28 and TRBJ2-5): DVKVTQSSRYLVKRTGEKVFLECVQDMDHENMFWYRQDPGLGLRLIYFSYDVKMKEKGDIPEGYSVSREKKERFSLILESASTNQTSMYLCASSLMLETQYFGPGTRLLVL.

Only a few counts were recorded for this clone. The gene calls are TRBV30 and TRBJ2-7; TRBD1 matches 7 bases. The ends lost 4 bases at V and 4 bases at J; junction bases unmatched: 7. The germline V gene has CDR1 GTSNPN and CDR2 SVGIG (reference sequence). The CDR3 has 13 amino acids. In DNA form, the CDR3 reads TGTGCCTGGAAAGGCCCAGGGGGATACGAGCAGTACTTC. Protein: CAWKGPGGYEQYF.

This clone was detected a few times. CDR3 sequence (DNA): TGTGCCAGCAGCTTCCCAGGGATAGCTAGCACAGATACGCAGTATTTT. It specifies CASSFPGIASTDTQYF. The chain carries TRBV5-4 and TRBJ2-3, with a weak D call TRBD1 (5 bases). The CDR3 totals 16 residues. Trimming cost V 2 bases and J 0 bases, with 13 bases left between them. Per the germline V gene, CDR1 is SGHNT and CDR2 is YYREEE (reference sequence).

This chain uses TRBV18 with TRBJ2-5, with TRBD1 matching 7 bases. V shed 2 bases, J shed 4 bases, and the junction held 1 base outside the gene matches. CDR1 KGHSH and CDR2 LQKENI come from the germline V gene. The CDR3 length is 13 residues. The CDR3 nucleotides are TGTGCCAGCTCACCAGGGACAGCAGAGACCCAGTACTTC. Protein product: CASSPGTAETQYF.

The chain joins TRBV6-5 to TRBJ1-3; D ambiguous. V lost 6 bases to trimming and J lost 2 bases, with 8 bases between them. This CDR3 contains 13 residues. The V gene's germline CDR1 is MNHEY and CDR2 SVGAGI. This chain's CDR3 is CASRDGPGNTIYF. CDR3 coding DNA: TGTGCCAGCAGGGATGGACCTGGAAACACCATATATTTT.

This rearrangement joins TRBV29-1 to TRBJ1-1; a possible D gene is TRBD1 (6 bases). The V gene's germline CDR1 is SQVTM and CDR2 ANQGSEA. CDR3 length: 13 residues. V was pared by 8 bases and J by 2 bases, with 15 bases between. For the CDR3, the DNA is TGCAGCACTCAAGACAGGACCAACACTGAAGCTTTCTTT. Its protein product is CSTQDRTNTEAFF.